Below, 30 T cell receptor beta chains from the same sample are listed, as sequenced in a study of blood T cell repertoires in COVID-19. Generated by immunoSEQ multiplex PCR, the TCRdb table keeps only in-frame clones and is missing some. The sample holds hundreds of thousands of clones, around 89% seen once. The sample taken for sequencing was peripheral blood. Every receptor here comes from a woman aged 18-29 years with acute or convalescent COVID-19.

This clone was found once. This chain links TRBV7-9 with TRBJ1-3, with 7 bases that match TRBD1. This CDR3 is built from 15 residues. Germline V CDR1 and CDR2: SEHNR, FQNEAQ (reference sequence). V shed 5 bases, J shed 2 bases, and the junction held 6 bases outside the gene matches. The CDR3 spells CASSPDRETGNTIYF. For the CDR3, the DNA is TGTGCCAGCAGCCCTGACAGGGAGACTGGAAACACCATATATTTT.

V gene TRBV5-6 combines with J gene TRBJ1-1; no firm D call. The CDR3 runs 11 residues. V was trimmed by 0 bases and J by 8 bases, leaving 5 bases between them. Germline values: CDR1 SGHDT, CDR2 YYEEEE. The CDR3 is CASSLGQEAFF. The CDR3 bases are TGTGCCAGCAGCTTGGGGCAGGAAGCTTTCTTT.

The V gene is TRBV25-1, the J gene TRBJ1-4, with 9 bases aligning to TRBD1. Unmatched junction bases numbered 2, after V lost 1 base and J lost 11 bases. CDR3 size: 13 residues. Germline V gene lookup returns CDR1 MGHDK and CDR2 SYGVNS. The CDR3 sequence is CASSELGTGKLFF. CDR3 coding DNA: TGTGCCAGCAGTGAATTGGGGACAGGGAAACTGTTTTTT.

This rearrangement joins TRBV6-5 to TRBJ2-2; possibly TRBD1 for D (6 bases). CDR3 length: 13 amino acids. Germline values: CDR1 MNHEY, CDR2 SVGAGI. V dropped 6 bases and J dropped 4 bases, with 9 bases sitting between them. The CDR3 DNA reads TGTGCCAGCAGCCCACAGGGCACCGGGGAGCTGTTTTTT. It yields the protein CASSPQGTGELFF.

The rearrangement uses TRBV7-9 and TRBJ2-3, with D possibly TRBD1 on 6 matching bases. The CDR3 is 15 amino acids. Germline V gives CDR1 SEHNR, CDR2 FQNEAQ (reference sequence). Deletions cut 2 bases from V and 1 base from J, with 10 bases between. CDR3 DNA: TGTGCCAGCAGCTTAAAGGCAGGGGGCACAGATACGCAGTATTTT. This gives the protein CASSLKAGGTDTQYF.

The rearrangement uses TRBV5-1 and TRBJ2-7; D remains ambiguous. This CDR3 comprises 13 residues. Germline-derived CDR1 and CDR2 are SGHRS and YFSETQ. V lost 1 base and J 2 bases, leaving 7 bases between the germline ends. The DNA for the CDR3 is TGCGCCAGCAGCTTGAGCCAACCCTACGAGCAGTACTTC. Translation gives CASSLSQPYEQYF.

This clone was observed once. V usage is TRBV6-5 and J usage is TRBJ1-4, with D possibly matching TRBD1 (5 bases). V lost 6 bases to trimming and J lost 11 bases, with 19 bases between them. This CDR3 contains 14 residues. CDR1 and CDR2 (germline): MNHEY, SVGAGI. In nucleotides, the CDR3 is TGTGCCAGCAGCCACACGGGGGACCTTAGGAAACTGTTTTTT. Translation gives CASSHTGDLRKLFF.

This chain joins TRBV6-1 and TRBJ1-4, with D possibly matching TRBD1 (5 bases). Germline assignment: CDR1 MNHNS and CDR2 SASEGT. The CDR3 spans 14 residues. With 2 bases removed from V and 4 bases from J, the gap between germline ends came to 8 bases. The CDR3 here is CASSESGLNEKLFF. As DNA, the CDR3 is TGTGCCAGCAGTGAATCAGGGCTTAATGAAAAACTGTTTTTT.

The chain uses TRBV15 and TRBJ1-5, with no clear D. CDR3 size: 12 residues. Trimming cost V 5 bases and J 5 bases, with 7 bases left between them. CDR1 is LNHNV and CDR2 is YYDKDF in the germline V gene (reference sequence). DNA for the CDR3: TGTGCCACCAGCCCGCGAGATCAGCCCCAGCATTTT. Residues: CATSPRDQPQHF.

This sequence joins TRBV7-6 and TRBJ2-7, with D uncertain. Trimming removed 1 base at V and 4 bases at J, with 5 bases between. This CDR3 has 12 residues. Germline loops: CDR1 SGHVS, CDR2 FNYEAQ. CDR3 sequence: CASSLERYEQYF. The CDR3 bases are TGTGCCAGCAGCTTAGAACGGTACGAGCAGTACTTC.

V and J are TRBV6-5 and TRBJ2-7; 9 bases agree with TRBD1. The length of the CDR3 is 14 residues. J gave up 3 bases and V 6 bases, and 6 bases lay outside the gene matches. Germline lookup yields CDR1 MNHEY and CDR2 SVGAGI. CDR3 loop: CASRGPGQGYEQYF. Here the CDR3 DNA reads TGTGCCAGCAGGGGACCGGGACAGGGCTACGAGCAGTACTTC.

This chain joins TRBV9 and TRBJ2-6; D is possibly TRBD1 (6 bases). Trimming took 4 bases from V and 4 from J, leaving 21 bases between them. The length of the CDR3 is 18 residues. Germline CDR1 and CDR2: SGDLS and YYNGEE. The CDR3 here is CASSPRGLGAGGANVLTF. CDR3 coding DNA: TGTGCCAGCAGCCCCAGAGGGCTGGGGGCGGGCGGGGCCAACGTCCTGACTTTC.

CDR3: CAWRAKASDWTEAFF. CDR3 in DNA: TGTGCCTGGAGAGCTAAAGCCAGCGATTGGACTGAAGCTTTCTTT. The J gene is TRBJ1-1, the V gene TRBV30; D ambiguous. V lost 3 bases and J 5 bases, leaving 19 bases between the germline ends. CDR3 length equals 15 residues. From germline, CDR1 is GTSNPN and CDR2 SVGIG (reference sequence).

V and J are TRBV7-9 and TRBJ1-1, with D possibly matching TRBD1 (6 bases). The V gene's germline CDR1 is SEHNR and CDR2 FQNEAQ (reference sequence). Trimming pared 3 bases from V and 2 bases from J, leaving 13 bases between. The CDR3 totals 15 residues. The CDR3 DNA reads TGTGCCAGCAGCTTCGGCCCGGACAGTAACACTGAAGCTTTCTTT. It specifies CASSFGPDSNTEAFF.

Remarks on this clone: The same CDR3 is also encoded by other DNA sequences in this sample. The chain is built from TRBV12-3 or TRBV12-4 and TRBJ1-1, with D perhaps matching TRBD1 (5 bases). V lost 3 bases to trimming and J lost 6 bases, with 8 bases between them. This CDR3 is built from 12 residues. CDR3 region: CASSLGGAEAFF. CDR3 sequence (DNA): TGTGCCAGCAGTTTGGGGGGGGCTGAAGCTTTCTTT.

This clone was counted a few times. This chain joins TRBV9 and TRBJ1-1; D remains ambiguous. Per the germline V gene, CDR1 is SGDLS and CDR2 is YYNGEE. The CDR3 sequence is 16 residues long. V gave up 1 base and J gave up 1 base, with 14 bases separating them. The CDR3 region has the DNA TGTGCCAGCAGCGTATGGCAGGTTCCTAAGAACACTGAAGCTTTCTTT. Its protein is CASSVWQVPKNTEAFF.

The chain couples TRBV6-1 to TRBJ2-7; 9 positions match TRBD2. V shed 3 bases, J shed 2 bases, and the junction held 5 bases outside the gene matches. The CDR3 has 15 amino acids. Germline CDR1 reads MNHNS; CDR2 reads SASEGT. The CDR3 region has the DNA TGTGCCAGCAGTGATAAACTAGCGGGCCCCTACGAGCAGTACTTC. Amino acid sequence: CASSDKLAGPYEQYF.

The rearrangement joins TRBV6-5 to TRBJ2-7, with D possibly being TRBD2 (6 bases). The CDR3 length is 13 residues. CDR1 and CDR2 (germline): MNHEY, SVGAGI. Trimming left V 10 bases short and J 4 bases short, with 17 bases between. CDR3 region: CATSNWGGYEQYF. In nucleotides, the CDR3 is TGTGCCACCTCAAATTGGGGAGGATACGAGCAGTACTTC.

The V call is TRBV30, the J call TRBJ1-1; no definite D call. Between the trimmed V and J ends, which lost 2 bases and 8 bases, there was a span of 15 bases. Germline lookup yields CDR1 GTSNPN and CDR2 SVGIG (reference sequence). The CDR3 is 13 residues long. Written as DNA, the CDR3 is TGTGCCTGGAGTTGGGCCACGGGATCCGAAGCTTTCTTT. This sequence encodes CAWSWATGSEAFF. Full variable domain (missing parts from reference TRBV30 and TRBJ1-1): SQTIHQWPATLVQPVGSPLSLECTVEGTSNPNLYWYRQAAGRGLQLLFYSVGIGQISSEVPQNLSASRPQDRQFILSSKKLLLSDSGFYLCAWSWATGSEAFFGQGTRLTVV.

V and J are TRBV20-1 and TRBJ1-3; 7 bases agree with TRBD1. The ends lost 6 bases at V and 11 bases at J; junction bases unmatched: 7. Germline loops: CDR1 DFQATT, CDR2 SNEGSKA (reference sequence). The CDR3 runs 11 residues. The CDR3 DNA reads as TGCAGTGCCAACTACAGGGGAGCCATATATTTT. It yields the protein CSANYRGAIYF.

The rearrangement joins TRBV10-3 to TRBJ2-1; TRBD2 aligns across 7 bases. Germline values: CDR1 ENHRY, CDR2 SYGVKD. The CDR3 runs to 13 residues. Germline trimming cut 8 bases from V and 6 bases from J; bases unmatched to any gene: 7. In DNA form, the CDR3 reads TGTGCCATCCTAGCGGACACCGTCAATGAGCAGTTCTTC. This gives the protein CAILADTVNEQFF.

The chain is built from TRBV9 and TRBJ1-1; TRBD1 aligns across 7 bases. CDR3 length equals 16 residues. The V and J ends lost 0 bases and 3 bases, in that order; junction bases with no gene match: 8. Germline CDR1 and CDR2: SGDLS and YYNGEE. The CDR3 loop reads CASSVESTGLYTEAFF. The CDR3 nucleotides read TGTGCCAGCAGCGTAGAGTCGACAGGGCTATACACTGAAGCTTTCTTT.

V and J are TRBV11-2 and TRBJ1-6, with D maybe TRBD1 (5 bases). Trimming stripped 6 bases from V and 8 bases from J, with 20 bases between. Germline loops: CDR1 SGHAT, CDR2 FQNNGV. CDR3 size: 16 residues. The CDR3 sequence is CASSQNIRVGDSPLHF. In DNA form, the CDR3 reads TGTGCCAGCAGTCAAAATATTCGGGTAGGGGATTCACCCCTCCACTTT.

V is TRBV6-2 or TRBV6-3 and J is TRBJ2-7; D might be TRBD2 (6 bases). Trimming pared 2 bases from V and 0 bases from J, leaving 11 bases between. This CDR3 is built from 15 residues. The V gene's germline CDR1 is MNHEY and CDR2 SVGEGT. The CDR3 DNA is TGTGCCAGCAGTTACGCTCGGGGGTTCTCCTACGAGCAGTACTTC. Its protein is CASSYARGFSYEQYF.

The rearrangement uses TRBV4-1 and TRBJ1-4; D perhaps matches TRBD1 (6 bases). The germline V gene encodes CDR1 MGHRA and CDR2 YSYEKL. The CDR3 runs 14 residues. The V gene lost 4 bases and the J gene lost 7 bases, with 13 bases spanning the gap. The CDR3 region has the DNA TGCGCCAGCAGCCTAACAGGGCGCGGTGAAAAACTGTTTTTT. This translates into CASSLTGRGEKLFF.

Worth noting for this clone: One end of the junction does not line up with germline, which may come from a read error. J is TRBJ1-6 and V is TRBV5-5, with TRBD1 matching over 9 bases. The CDR3 extends over 18 amino acids. Germline loops: CDR1 SGHKS, CDR2 YYEKEE (reference sequence). As DNA, the CDR3 is TGTGCCAGCAGCTTGGGGGGGGACAGGGACACTTATAATTCACCCCCCCACTTT. Translation: CASSLGGDRDTYNSPPHF.

The chain recombines TRBV10-2 with TRBJ2-5, with 10 bases fitting TRBD1. Germline V gene lookup returns CDR1 WSHSY and CDR2 SAAADI. V lost 6 bases, J lost 4 bases, and 2 bases stayed unmatched. The CDR3 has 13 amino acids. Here the CDR3 DNA reads TGCGCCAGCAGGGGACAGGGGATAGAGACCCAGTACTTC. The encoded protein is CASRGQGIETQYF.

J is TRBJ2-5 and V is TRBV24-1, with 7 bases that match TRBD1. V lost 5 bases, J lost 5 bases, and 1 base stayed unmatched. This CDR3 has 12 residues. CDR1 is KGHDR and CDR2 is SFDVKD in the germline V gene. The CDR3: CATSGQGETQYF. CDR3 nucleotide sequence: TGTGCCACCAGTGGACAGGGTGAGACCCAGTACTTC.

The chain has TRBV6-5 and TRBJ1-1; possible D gene TRBD1, 6 bases. The CDR3 has 13 amino acids. Germline-derived CDR1 and CDR2 are MNHEY and SVGAGI. V was shortened by 10 bases and J by 5 bases, with 17 bases between the two germline ends. This chain's CDR3 is CATRTGLATEAFF. The CDR3 bases are TGTGCCACACGAACAGGGCTGGCTACTGAAGCTTTCTTT.

V is TRBV19 and J is TRBJ1-2; TRBD1 aligns across 7 bases. J gave up 7 bases and V 5 bases, and 4 bases lay outside the gene matches. Germline loops: CDR1 LNHDA, CDR2 SQIVND (reference sequence). This CDR3 comprises 12 residues. DNA of the CDR3: TGTGCCAGTAGTGACAGGGTGAGTGGCTACACCTTC. It is translated as CASSDRVSGYTF. The entire variable domain, with the rest obtained from reference TRBV19 and TRBJ1-2, is as follows: DGGITQSPKYLFRKEGQNVTLSCEQNLNHDAMYWYRQDPGQGLRLIYYSQIVNDFQKGDIAEGYSVSREKKESFPLTVTSAQKNPTAFYLCASSDRVSGYTFGSGTRLTVV.